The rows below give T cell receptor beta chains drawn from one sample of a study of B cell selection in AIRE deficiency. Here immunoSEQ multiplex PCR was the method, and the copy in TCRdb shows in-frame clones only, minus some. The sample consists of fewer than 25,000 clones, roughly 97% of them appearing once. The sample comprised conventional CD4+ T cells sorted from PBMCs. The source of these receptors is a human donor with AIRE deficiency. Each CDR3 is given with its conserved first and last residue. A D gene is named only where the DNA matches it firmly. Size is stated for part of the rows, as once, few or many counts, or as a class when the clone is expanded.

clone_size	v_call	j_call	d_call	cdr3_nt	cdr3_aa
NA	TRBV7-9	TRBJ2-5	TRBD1	TGTGCCGCCAGCCGCGGTTGGACAGGGGGTGGAGAGACCCAGTACTTC	CAASRGWTGGGETQYF
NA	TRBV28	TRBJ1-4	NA	TGTGCCAGCAGTTTACTAGGGGGAAATGAAAAACTGTTTTTT	CASSLLGGNEKLFF
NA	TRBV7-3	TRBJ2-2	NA	TGTGCCAGCAGCTTAATAGCGAACACCGGGGAGCTGTTTTTT	CASSLIANTGELFF
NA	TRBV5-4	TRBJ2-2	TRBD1	TGTGCCAGCAGCCGGACAGGGGGCGCATACGGGGAGCTGTTTTTT	CASSRTGGAYGELFF
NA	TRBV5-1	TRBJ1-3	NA	TGCGCCAGCAGCCCGGCCGGAGTCGACTCTGGAAACACCATATATTTT	CASSPAGVDSGNTIYF
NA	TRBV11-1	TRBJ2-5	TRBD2	TGTGCCAGCAGCTTAGGTGGCGGGAGGGCTAAGACCCAGTACTTC	CASSLGGGRAKTQYF
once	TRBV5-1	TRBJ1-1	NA	TGCGCCAGCAGCCCATCAATGAACACTGAAGCTTTCTTT	CASSPSMNTEAFF
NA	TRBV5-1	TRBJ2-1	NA	TGCGCCAGCAGCTTGAGAAGTGAGCAGTTCTTC	CASSLRSEQFF
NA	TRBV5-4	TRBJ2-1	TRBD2	TGTGCCAGCAGCTTACCCGGCGAGCGGGGTTTCAATGAGCAGTTCTTC	CASSLPGERGFNEQFF
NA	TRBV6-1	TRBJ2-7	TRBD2	TGTGCCAGCAGGCAGCGGGAGAAAGCCTACGAGCAGTACTTC	CASRQREKAYEQYF
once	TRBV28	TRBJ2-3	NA	TGTGCCAGCAGCAACCGGGACTTTATTAGCACAGATACGCAGTATTTT	CASSNRDFISTDTQYF
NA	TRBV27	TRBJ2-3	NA	TGTGCCAGCAGTTTCCTCCTAACAGATACGCAGTATTTT	CASSFLLTDTQYF
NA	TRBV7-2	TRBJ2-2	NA	TGTGCCAGCAGCTTAGCGGGGGGATTTGACACCGGGGAGCTGTTTTTT	CASSLAGGFDTGELFF
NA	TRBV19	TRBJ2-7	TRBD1	TGTGCCAGTAGTATACCGGGACAGTCGAGCTCCTACGAGCAGTACTTC	CASSIPGQSSSYEQYF
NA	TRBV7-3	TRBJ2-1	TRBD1	TGTGCCAGCAGCTTATATGGGACAGGGAATGAGCAGTTCTTC	CASSLYGTGNEQFF
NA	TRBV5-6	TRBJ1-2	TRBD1	TGTGCCAGCAGCTACTACCGACAGGGCAGACTCCAGGGCTACACCTTC	CASSYYRQGRLQGYTF
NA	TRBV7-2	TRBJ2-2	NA	TGTGCCAGCAGCTTACGTAGACTTAACACCGGGGAGCTGTTTTTT	CASSLRRLNTGELFF
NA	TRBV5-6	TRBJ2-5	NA	TGTGCCAGCAGCAACACTCTCGTGGCGTTCGCGAAAGAGACCCAGTACTTC	CASSNTLVAFAKETQYF
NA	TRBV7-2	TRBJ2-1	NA	TGTGCCAGCAGCCCAAGAGCTAATGAGCAGTTCTTC	CASSPRANEQFF
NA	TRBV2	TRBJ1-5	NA	TGTGCCAGCAGTGGGGGACACCCCGTACTCCAGCCCCAGCATTTT	CASSGGHPVLQPQHF
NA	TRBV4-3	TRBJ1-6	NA	TGCGCCAGCAGTATAACAGGGATCGAATCACCCCTCCACTTT	CASSITGIESPLHF
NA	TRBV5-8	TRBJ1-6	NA	TGTGCCAGCAGCTACAGGGCCCCTCGGCCCCTCCACTTT	CASSYRAPRPLHF
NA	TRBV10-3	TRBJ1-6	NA	TGTGCCATCACGGCAGGGTATCCTTCACCCCTCCACTTT	CAITAGYPSPLHF
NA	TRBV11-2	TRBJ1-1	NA	TGTGCCAGCAGCTTAGACGCCAGGGTTCGGAGGACTGAAGCTTTCTTT	CASSLDARVRRTEAFF
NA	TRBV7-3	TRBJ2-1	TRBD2	TGTGCCAGCAGCTTTCTTTCCGGGGGGGATTCTTACAATGAGCAGTTCTTC	CASSFLSGGDSYNEQFF
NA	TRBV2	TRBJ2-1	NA	TGTGCCAACTCGAGGTGGAACTACAATGAGCAGTTCTTC	CANSRWNYNEQFF
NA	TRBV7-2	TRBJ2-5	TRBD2	TGTGCCAGCAGCCCCAGAGCGGGGGGGCCCTGGGAGACCCAGTACTTC	CASSPRAGGPWETQYF
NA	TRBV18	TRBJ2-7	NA	TGTGCCAGCTCAGGAAGACAGGCGGCAACCTACGAGCAGTACTTC	CASSGRQAATYEQYF
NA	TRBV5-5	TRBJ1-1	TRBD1	TGTGCCAGCAGCTTTGACAGGGCGGGACAAACTTTCTTT	CASSFDRAGQTFF
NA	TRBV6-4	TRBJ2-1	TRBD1	TGTGCCAGCAGCCCTCGGACAGGGAGTCCCTACAATGAGCAGTTCTTC	CASSPRTGSPYNEQFF
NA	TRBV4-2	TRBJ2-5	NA	TGTGCCAGCAGCTCACAAGGTCGGGGGGCCGGGGAGACCCAGTACTTC	CASSSQGRGAGETQYF
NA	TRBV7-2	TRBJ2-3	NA	TGTGCCAGCAGCAGGAGCGGATTTACAGATACGCAGTATTTT	CASSRSGFTDTQYF
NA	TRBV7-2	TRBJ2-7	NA	TGTGCCAGCAGCTTAGAAGTGTGGGGCGAGCAGTACTTC	CASSLEVWGEQYF
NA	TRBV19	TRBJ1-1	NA	TGTGCCAGTAGTATAGGGGGGGCTTACACTGAAGCTTTCTTT	CASSIGGAYTEAFF
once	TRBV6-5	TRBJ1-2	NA	TGTGCCAGCAGTACGGGGGCGGACTATGGCTACACCTTC	CASSTGADYGYTF
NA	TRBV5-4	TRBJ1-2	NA	TGTGCCAGCAGCCTGGCTCGGGGGGACTATGGCTACACCTTC	CASSLARGDYGYTF
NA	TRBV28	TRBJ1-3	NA	TGTGCCAGCAGTTTACCAGGGTTCACTGGAAACACCATATATTTT	CASSLPGFTGNTIYF
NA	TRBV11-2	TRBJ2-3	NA	TGTGCCAGCAGCTTAGATTTCCCGAACACAGATACGCAGTATTTT	CASSLDFPNTDTQYF
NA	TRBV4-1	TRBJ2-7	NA	TGCGCCAGCAGCCAAGAGAGTCTAGAGACCTACGAGCAGTACTTC	CASSQESLETYEQYF
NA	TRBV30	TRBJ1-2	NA	TGTGCCTGGAGTGTGGCGGGGTCTGGCTACACCTTC	CAWSVAGSGYTF
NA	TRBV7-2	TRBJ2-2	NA	TGTGCCAGCAGGCAAGCGCTGAACACCGGGGAGCTGTTTTTT	CASRQALNTGELFF
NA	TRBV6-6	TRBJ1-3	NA	TGTGCCAGCAGTTATGGTAATCGTGGAAACACCATATATTTT	CASSYGNRGNTIYF
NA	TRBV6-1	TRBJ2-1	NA	TGTGCCAGCAGTGAGCGACCGCATGGGGCCTACAATGAGCAGTTCTTC	CASSERPHGAYNEQFF
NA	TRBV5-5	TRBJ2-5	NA	TGTGCCAGCAGCTTGGCAGGGATATTTGAGACCCAGTACTTC	CASSLAGIFETQYF
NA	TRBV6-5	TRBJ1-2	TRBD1	TGTGCCAGCAGCAGGGACAGGGAGTCGAACTATGGCTACACCTTC	CASSRDRESNYGYTF
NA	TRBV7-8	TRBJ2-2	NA	TGTGCCAGCAGCTTTAGAAGGGATAGGAGCGGGAACACCGGGGAGCTGTTTTTT	CASSFRRDRSGNTGELFF
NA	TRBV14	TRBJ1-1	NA	TGTGCCAGCAGCCGACACTCGAGGGGCACTGAAGCTTTCTTT	CASSRHSRGTEAFF
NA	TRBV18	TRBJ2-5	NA	TGTGCCAGCTCTGAAAGTGGGGCCCAGTACTTC	CASSESGAQYF
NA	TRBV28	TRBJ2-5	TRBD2	TGTGCCAGCAGTTCACAGCGGGGGCAAGAGACCCAGTACTTC	CASSSQRGQETQYF
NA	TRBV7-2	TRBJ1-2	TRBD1	TGTGCCAGCAGCCCGGGGGACAGAACCACCGACACCCATGGCTACACCTTC	CASSPGDRTTDTHGYTF
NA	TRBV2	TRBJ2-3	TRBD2	TGTGCCAGCATAGACCGAGCGGGGGGGGCAGATACGCAGTATTTT	CASIDRAGGADTQYF
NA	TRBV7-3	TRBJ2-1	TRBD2	TGTGCCAGCAGCTTAATGGGGGGGTCTTACAATGAGCAGTTCTTC	CASSLMGGSYNEQFF
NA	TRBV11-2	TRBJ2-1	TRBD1	TGTGCCAGCAGCACAGGGGGTGGCTACAATGAGCAGTTCTTC	CASSTGGGYNEQFF
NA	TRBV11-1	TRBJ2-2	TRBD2	TGTGCCAGCAGGGCCACGGGGGGTTTTTACACCGGGGAGCTGTTTTTT	CASRATGGFYTGELFF
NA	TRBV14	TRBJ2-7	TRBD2	TGTGCCAGCAGCCAAACTAGCGGGAGGGGTACATACGAGCAGTACTTC	CASSQTSGRGTYEQYF